These T cell receptor beta chains were read from a single sample in a study of cytotoxic CD8 clonotypes in ibrutinib-treated CLL. Produced via immunoSEQ multiplex PCR; TCRdb's table is partial and in-frame only. This sample has 30,000 or so clones, with 62% found just once. The specimen was PBMCs, collected before ibrutinib treatment. The receptors shown here come from a human donor with chronic lymphocytic leukemia. CDR3s include the opening cysteine and the closing phenylalanine or tryptophan. The D gene is left open where the match is weak. The size of a clone is reported for some rows only, either as once, few or many, or as a class for expanded clones.

cdr3_aa cdr3_nt v_call clone_size d_call j_call
CASTDRDRGLNQPQHF TGTGCCAGTACCGACCGGGACAGGGGCCTTAATCAGCCCCAGCATTTT TRBV19 . TRBD1 TRBJ1-5
CASSLESYGYTF TGTGCCAGCAGCTTAGAGTCATATGGCTACACCTTC TRBV7-9 . . TRBJ1-2
CASSQVAKSTFGAPGGYTF TGCGCCAGCAGCCAAGTCGCGAAATCGACTTTTGGGGCACCTGGGGGCTACACCTTC TRBV4-1 . . TRBJ1-2
CASSSKSDPNAHEQYF TGTGCCAGCAGCTCTAAATCAGACCCGAATGCCCACGAGCAGTACTTC TRBV27 . . TRBJ2-7
CASSEASGTSTPDTQYF TGTGCCAGCAGTGAAGCGTCCGGGACTAGCACACCAGATACGCAGTATTTT TRBV2 . TRBD2 TRBJ2-3
CASSFSSGYYEQYF TGTGCCAGCAGTTTTTCAAGCGGATACTACGAGCAGTACTTC TRBV27 . . TRBJ2-7
CATATNGYNQPQHF TGCGCCACCGCGACGAACGGATACAATCAGCCCCAGCATTTT TRBV10-2 few . TRBJ1-5
CASSRATFSPTDTQYF TGTGCCAGCAGCCGAGCGACCTTTAGCCCCACAGATACGCAGTATTTT TRBV5-4 . . TRBJ2-3
CASSYGQGGQPQHF TGTGCCAGCAGTTACGGGCAGGGAGGACAGCCCCAGCATTTT TRBV6-5 . . TRBJ1-5
CASSFGTEGTEAFF TGCGCCAGCAGCTTCGGGACAGAAGGGACTGAAGCTTTCTTT TRBV5-1 . TRBD1 TRBJ1-1
CASSPGTAAMGYEQYF TGTGCCAGCAGCCCGGGGACTGCAGCTATGGGGTACGAGCAGTACTTC TRBV5-4 . . TRBJ2-7
CASSDPGLAGPSGELF TGTGCCAGCAGTGACCCCGGACTAGCGGGGCCATCGGGGGAGCTCTTC TRBV2 once TRBD2 TRBJ2-1
CASAERTDTQYF TGTGCCAGCGCCGAGCGCACAGATACGCAGTATTTT TRBV28 . . TRBJ2-3
CASSLGEKNEELFF TGCGCCAGCAGCTTGGGAGAGAAAAATGAAGAACTGTTTTTT TRBV5-1 . . TRBJ1-4
CASSSQGTVANYGYTF TGTGCCAGCAGTTCCCAGGGGACAGTAGCTAACTATGGCTACACCTTC TRBV6-5 . TRBD1 TRBJ1-2
CASSLPEYNEQFF TGTGCCAGCAGCCTTCCGGAGTACAATGAGCAGTTCTTC TRBV11-2 medium-sized . TRBJ2-1
CASSPGMNTEAFF TGTGCCAGCAGTCCAGGGATGAACACTGAAGCTTTCTTT TRBV28 . . TRBJ1-1
CASSTRADEQYF TGTGCCAGCAGTACCAGGGCCGACGAGCAGTACTTC TRBV6-1 . . TRBJ2-7
CASSLAMNTEAFF TGTGCCAGCAGCTTAGCTATGAACACTGAAGCTTTCTTT TRBV7-2 . . TRBJ1-1
CASSFLENTGELFF TGTGCCAGCAGCTTCTTGGAGAACACCGGGGAGCTGTTTTTT TRBV11-1 few . TRBJ2-2
CSVGEGPNTEAFF TGCAGCGTGGGGGAGGGGCCGAACACTGAAGCTTTCTTT TRBV29-1 few . TRBJ1-1
CASSLGEGDQPQHF TGCGCCAGCAGCTTAGGGGAGGGCGATCAGCCCCAGCATTTT TRBV5-1 . . TRBJ1-5
CASSFGGNTDTQYF TGTGCCAGCAGCTTCGGAGGGAACACAGATACGCAGTATTTT TRBV7-3 . . TRBJ2-3
CASSLDRHEQYF TGTGCCAGCAGCCTAGACAGACACGAGCAGTACTTC TRBV7-9 . . TRBJ2-7
CASSQDLGQGPQYF TGTGCCAGCAGCCAAGATCTTGGGCAGGGACCTCAGTACTTC TRBV14 few . TRBJ2-7
CASSHKGTRAYEQYF TGCGCCAGCAGCCATAAGGGGACTAGAGCCTACGAGCAGTACTTC TRBV4-3 . TRBD2 TRBJ2-7
CASSPSMTEAFF TGTGCCAGCTCACCGAGTATGACTGAAGCTTTCTTT TRBV18 . . TRBJ1-1
CASSLVFQETQYF TGTGCCAGCAGCTTAGTCTTCCAAGAGACCCAGTACTTC TRBV7-6 . . TRBJ2-5
CASSLSLGYGGYTF TGTGCCAGCAGTTTATCGTTGGGGTACGGTGGCTACACCTTC TRBV27 . . TRBJ1-2
CASSTRTVVGTEAFF TGTGCCAGCAGCACCCGGACGGTCGTTGGCACTGAAGCTTTCTTT TRBV5-8 few . TRBJ1-1
CASSSYLSYTF TGTGCCAGCAGTTCATATTTGAGCTACACCTTC TRBV6-9 . . TRBJ1-2
CASSWVSNQPQHF TGTGCCAGCAGCTGGGTTAGCAATCAGCCCCAGCATTTT TRBV7-2 . . TRBJ1-5
CASSIGLAASYEQYF TGTGCCAGTAGTATCGGACTAGCGGCCTCCTACGAGCAGTACTTC TRBV19 . TRBD2 TRBJ2-7
CASSLQGLSTDTQYF TGCGCCAGCAGCTTACAGGGCCTGAGCACAGATACGCAGTATTTT TRBV5-1 . . TRBJ2-3
CASSQPSQGEAFF TGCGCCAGCAGCCAACCCTCCCAGGGTGAAGCTTTCTTT TRBV4-1 . . TRBJ1-1
CASSLDPNTEAFF TGCGCCAGCAGCTTGGATCCAAACACTGAAGCTTTCTTT TRBV5-1 . . TRBJ1-1
CASSQDPGVYTF TGTGCCAGCAGCCAAGATCCGGGGGTCTACACCTTC TRBV4-2 . . TRBJ1-2
CASSATGTSGTGADTQYF TGTGCCAGCAGTGCGACCGGGACTAGCGGGACTGGGGCAGATACGCAGTATTTT TRBV6-1 . TRBD2 TRBJ2-3
CAIKTPPGGYTF TGCGCCATCAAAACTCCCCCAGGGGGCTACACCTTC TRBV5-1 . . TRBJ1-2
CASSRGDYNEQFF TGTGCCAGCAGCCGAGGGGACTACAATGAGCAGTTCTTC TRBV5-8 few . TRBJ2-1
CASSQDGYWTEAFF TGCGCCAGCAGCCAAGATGGGTACTGGACTGAAGCTTTCTTT TRBV4-1 once . TRBJ1-1
CASSFSGGGYNEQFF TGTGCCAGCAGTTTTAGCGGGGGGGGCTACAATGAGCAGTTCTTC TRBV6-1 . TRBD2 TRBJ2-1
CASSTGTGRETQYF TGTGCCAGCTCTACCGGGACAGGGAGAGAGACCCAGTACTTC TRBV5-4 . TRBD1 TRBJ2-5
CASSGQGAQSAPAF TGTGCCAGCAGTGGACAGGGGGCTCAATCAGCCCCAGCTTTT TRBV2 . TRBD1 TRBJ1-5
CASSFLAGTNTGELFF TGTGCCAGCAGCTTTCTCGCGGGGACGAACACCGGGGAGCTGTTTTTT TRBV5-6 . . TRBJ2-2
CAWAAPHPSPQHF TGTGCCTGGGCCGCCCCGCATCCCTCCCCCCAGCATTTT TRBV30 few . TRBJ1-5
CASRPTGTGGEAFF TGTGCCAGCAGGCCCACCGGGACAGGGGGCGAAGCTTTCTTT TRBV9 . TRBD1 TRBJ1-1
CASSIAGPQGHTFVGQFF TGTGCCAGTAGTATAGCGGGGCCGCAGGGTCACACGTTTGTTGGACAGTTCTTC TRBV19 . . TRBJ2-1